A single sample gave rise to the 14 T cell receptor beta chains below, sequenced in a study of shared clonotypes between healthy human individuals. Generated by immunoSEQ multiplex PCR, the TCRdb table keeps only in-frame clones and is missing some. The table has over 850,000 clones, about four fifths seen once. Sequencing was done on a sample of memory CD4+ T cells from PBMCs. Noted subset: CD45RA-negative fraction. These receptors all stem from a man aged 18-30 years in good health. Some clones in this sample may be carry-over from other donors' samples.

This clone was recorded a few times. CDR3 nucleotide sequence: TGCGCCAGCAGCTTGACCCAAACAGGGGCGAACACCGGGGAGCTGTTTTTT. Residues: CASSLTQTGANTGELFF. This sequence joins TRBV5-1 and TRBJ2-2; 7 nucleotides line up with TRBD1. This CDR3 is 17 amino acids long. With 1 base clipped from V and 0 bases from J, the junction kept 6 bases outside the gene matches. Germline values: CDR1 SGHRS, CDR2 YFSETQ.

Written as DNA, the CDR3 is TGTGCCAGCAGTTTCGGCGGCGTGGGGGAGCCCGAGCAGTACTTC. Translating gives CASSFGGVGEPEQYF. The genes are TRBV28 and TRBJ2-7; TRBD1 or TRBD2 may be the D gene (5 bases each). V lost 3 bases and J lost 6, with 18 bases in between. The CDR3 covers 15 residues. The germline gives CDR1 MDHEN, CDR2 SYDVKM.

V and J are TRBV7-3 and TRBJ2-3; D is uncertain. The CDR3 is 13 residues long. Germline V CDR1 and CDR2: SGHTA, FQGTGA. The V and J ends lost 0 bases and 2 bases respectively, with 3 bases between them. The CDR3 region is CASSLTYTDTQYF. For the CDR3, the DNA is TGTGCCAGCAGCTTAACCTACACAGATACGCAGTATTTT.

This clone was seen only once. The chain links TRBV4-2 to TRBJ1-3; D not resolved. The germline V gene has CDR1 LGHNA and CDR2 YNFKEQ. This CDR3 comprises 14 residues. The V gene lost 0 bases and the J gene lost 4 bases, with 7 bases spanning the gap. CDR3 protein: CASSQEHDGNTIYF. The CDR3 nucleotides read TGTGCCAGCAGCCAAGAGCATGACGGAAACACCATATATTTT.

J is TRBJ2-7 and V is TRBV11-1; TRBD1 matches 7 bases. V was pared by 3 bases and J by 3 bases, with 2 bases of the junction left unmatched. The CDR3 sequence is 13 residues long. Germline loops: CDR1 SGHAT, CDR2 FQDESV (reference sequence). The CDR3 is CASSLYRGYEQYF. For the CDR3, the DNA is TGTGCCAGCAGCTTGTACAGGGGCTACGAGCAGTACTTC.

The rearrangement joins TRBV4-3 to TRBJ2-5; the D is unclear. Germline CDR1 is LGHNA and CDR2 is YSLEER. The ends were cut back, 0 bases at V and 5 bases at J, with 10 bases in the middle. The CDR3 has 14 residues. For the CDR3, the DNA is TGCGCCAGCAGCCAAGACTGGAGAGCGGAGACCCAGTACTTC. This gives the protein CASSQDWRAETQYF.

The chain joins TRBV2 to TRBJ2-7; TRBD2 is a possible D gene (5 bases). Looked up from germline, CDR1 is SNHLY and CDR2 is FYNNEI. V shed 0 bases and J shed 7 bases, with 13 bases lying between them. The CDR3 extends over 14 amino acids. CDR3 region: CASSEAIRSGEQYF. The CDR3 nucleotides read TGTGCCAGCAGTGAAGCGATCCGGTCGGGGGAGCAGTACTTC. The whole variable domain, filled in from reference TRBV2 and TRBJ2-7, reads EPEVTQTPSHQVTQMGQEVILRCVPISNHLYFYWYRQILGQKVEFLVSFYNNEISEKSEIFDDQFSVERPDGSNFTLKIRSTKLEDSAMYFCASSEAIRSGEQYFGPGTRLTVT.

This sequence joins TRBV2 and TRBJ2-3; 7 bases are shared with TRBD1. This CDR3 has 14 amino acids. CDR1 is SNHLY and CDR2 is FYNNEI in the germline V gene. V shed 8 bases and J 2 bases; nucleotides not matched to a gene: 7. CDR3 protein: CASVRDSSTDTQYF. In nucleotides, the CDR3 is TGTGCCAGCGTCCGGGACAGTTCCACAGATACGCAGTATTTT.

Turning to this clone: A much larger clone differs by one base, so this may be a read error. The CDR3 loop is CATSREGGTPPNTQYF. In DNA form, the CDR3 reads TGTGCCACCAGCAGAGAGGGGGGGACTCCGCCCAACACTCAGTACTTC. This chain connects TRBV15 to TRBJ2-4; 7 nucleotides match TRBD2. In germline, CDR1 is LNHNV, CDR2 YYDKDF (reference sequence). This CDR3 spans 16 amino acids.

This rearrangement joins TRBV5-1 to TRBJ1-1, with D tentatively TRBD1 (5 bases). The V gene lost 3 bases and the J gene lost 4 bases, with 10 bases spanning the gap. CDR1 and CDR2 (germline): SGHRS, YFSETQ. The CDR3 has 13 amino acids. CDR3 in DNA: TGCGCCAGCAGCTCCGGGGCAGTCACTGAAGCTTTCTTT. This sequence encodes CASSSGAVTEAFF. Full variable domain (outside the CDR3, taken from reference TRBV5-1 and TRBJ1-1): KAGVTQTPRYLIKTRGQQVTLSCSPISGHRSVSWYQQTPGQGLQFLFEYFSETQRNKGNFPGRFSGRQFSNSRSEMNVSTLELGDSALYLCASSSGAVTEAFFGQGTRLTVV.

A remark on this clone: Its ends do not fully match the called genes, so a read error is possible. The chain links TRBV11-3 to TRBJ2-5; 8 nucleotides line up with TRBD1. CDR3 length: 14 residues. In germline, CDR1 is SGHNT, CDR2 YENEEA. DNA for the CDR3: TGTGCCAGACCGGGGACAGGCGACCAGGAGACCCAGTACTTC. Translation gives CARPGTGDQETQYF. The full variable domain, with the rest looked up from reference TRBV11-3 and TRBJ2-5, is EAGVVQSPRYKIIEKKQPVAFWCNPISGHNTLYWYLQNLGQGPELLIRYENEEAVDDSQLPKDRFSAERLKGVDSTLKIQPAELGDSAVYLCARPGTGDQETQYFGPGTRLLVL.

The chain uses TRBV28 and TRBJ2-4; tentatively, D is TRBD2 (6 bases). V gave up 5 bases and J gave up 6 bases, with 8 bases separating them. The germline V gene encodes CDR1 MDHEN and CDR2 SYDVKM. The CDR3 spans 12 residues. This CDR3 reads CASSPGVNIQYF. The CDR3 region has the DNA TGTGCCAGCAGTCCGGGGGTAAACATTCAGTACTTC.

This clone occurred once. This chain connects TRBV6-5 to TRBJ2-6; a possible D gene is TRBD1 (5 bases). V was shortened by 6 bases and J by 4 bases, with 7 bases between the two germline ends. Germline values: CDR1 MNHEY, CDR2 SVGAGI. The CDR3 is 13 residues long. The CDR3 reads CASRGQGANVLTF. As DNA, the CDR3 is TGTGCCAGCAGGGGGCAAGGGGCCAACGTCCTGACTTTC.

This clone was counted at least ten times. V and J are TRBV2 and TRBJ2-1; 7 bases fit TRBD2. The trim removed 3 bases at V and 5 bases at J, leaving 7 bases unmatched. CDR1 SNHLY and CDR2 FYNNEI come from the germline V gene. The CDR3 length is 15 residues. The CDR3 is CASSDWEGKNNEQFF. For the CDR3, the DNA is TGTGCCAGCAGTGATTGGGAGGGAAAAAACAATGAGCAGTTCTTC.